The clone carrying this T cell receptor (beta chain) was picked up a small number of times. As yet, its antigen is unknown. The gene names given are mouse names. The sequence runs out 1 residue before the end of the CDR3; the remainder is reconstructed from the germline J gene. Germline values: CDR1 NSHNY, CDR2 SYGAGN. This CDR3 has 13 amino acids. Trimming at V came to 1 base and at J to 5 bases, leaving 0 bases not matched to a gene. Clones were read by immunoSEQ multiplex PCR, and TCRdb kept only the in-frame ones, dropping some. The table has 900 to 1,200 clones, about 47% seen once. The data derive from a study of tissue T cells after allogeneic stem cell transplantation. Study-level findings and limits: Few T cell clones were shared across patients, but motif clusters showed tissue-specific shared signatures.

Time point specified: mouse harvest day 14 after allogeneic transplant. Mouse grafts combined 10^7 T-cell-depleted bone marrow cells with 10^6 splenic CD5+ T cells. Tissues came from B6→BALB/c major-mismatch GVHD mice at day 7 or 14. This chain uses TRBV13-1 with TRBJ2-4; 8 nucleotides agree with TRBD2. This sequence was found in a female BALB/c mouse given C57BL/6 T cells with graft-versus-host disease after an allogeneic hematopoietic cell transplant. The specimen sequenced was spleen. The CDR3 region is CASSDWGGNTLYF. CDR3 DNA, as far as it was read: TGTGCCAGCAGTGATTGGGGGGGAAACACCTTGTAC.